The clone carrying this TCR beta chain was seen only a few times. The target antigen is unknown. This specimen belongs to a study of tumor-infiltrating lymphocytes in primary liver carcinoma. Starting material of around 460 ng total RNA yielded TCR beta cDNA via a constant-region primer. Sequencing libraries for TCR beta derived from three nested multiplex PCR rounds that used slightly modified ARM-PCR. TCRdb redid the calling of the multiplex PCR reads with MiXCR, one entry per CDR3 protein. Of around 210,000 distinct CDR3 sequences in the sample, around 60% are singletons; the top ten hold roughly 7%. Germline DNA was also extracted, and blood RNA was taken from unsorted whole blood. Regarding the study as a whole: Tumor samples exhibited a significantly greater top-250-clone fraction than blood samples (p = 0.039).

The sequence came from a woman aged 60-70 years with primary liver carcinoma and hepatitis B virus infection. Sequences were obtained from peripheral blood.

This chain's CDR3 is CASSFFSGRSYEQYF. Here the CDR3 DNA reads TGCGCCAGCAGCTTCTTTAGCGGGAGATCCTACGAGCAGTACTTC. The rearrangement joins TRBV5-1 to TRBJ2-7; 9 bases line up with TRBD2. Germline V lookup: CDR1 SGHRS, CDR2 YFSETQ. The junction had 4 bases not matched to a gene; V was cut back by 2 bases and J by 1 base. This CDR3 region has 15 residues.